The T cell receptor beta chain described here comes from a study of patients and donors after allogeneic stem cell transplantation. TCRdb independently ran MiXCR on the RT-PCR reads; one entry per CDR3 protein. The table has tens of thousands of distinct CDR3 sequences, roughly 52% seen once. The germline gives CDR1 SEHNR, CDR2 FQNEAQ (reference sequence). The CDR3 is 15 amino acids. V lost 5 bases and J lost 4, with 17 bases in between. This clonotype was found a few times. The TCR sequence derives from a human donor who was either an allogeneic HSCT recipient or a stem cell or donor lymphocyte infusion donor (not recorded which). It is not recorded whose cells these are; they may come from a transplant donor. The sequenced sample consisted of blood, either unsorted or a sorted T cell fraction (not recorded which). The gene calls are TRBV7-9 and TRBJ1-2; D gene ambiguous. CDR3 residues: CASSLLTPKLYGYTF. CDR3 in DNA: TGTGCCAGCAGCCTACTTACCCCCAAGCTCTATGGCTACACCTTC.